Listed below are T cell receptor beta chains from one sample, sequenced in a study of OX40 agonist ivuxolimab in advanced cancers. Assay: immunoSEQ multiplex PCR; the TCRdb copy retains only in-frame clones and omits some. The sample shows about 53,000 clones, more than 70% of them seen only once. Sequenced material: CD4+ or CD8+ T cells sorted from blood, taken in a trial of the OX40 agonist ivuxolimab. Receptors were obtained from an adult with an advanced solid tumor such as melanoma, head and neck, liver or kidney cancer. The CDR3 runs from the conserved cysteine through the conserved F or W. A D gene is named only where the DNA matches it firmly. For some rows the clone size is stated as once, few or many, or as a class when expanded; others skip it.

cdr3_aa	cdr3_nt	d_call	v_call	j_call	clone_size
CASSQDWGMETQYF	TGCGCCAGCAGCCAAGATTGGGGTATGGAGACCCAGTACTTC	NA	TRBV4-3	TRBJ2-5	few
CASSLIAGGATDTQYF	TGTGCCAGCAGCTTAATAGCGGGAGGGGCCACAGATACGCAGTATTTT	TRBD2	TRBV7-3	TRBJ2-3	NA
CSVPSGGRPYEQYF	TGCAGCGTCCCTAGCGGGGGGAGGCCCTACGAGCAGTACTTC	TRBD2	TRBV29-1	TRBJ2-7	NA
CASSLLGGRAYEQYF	TGTGCCAGCAGCTTGTTGGGGGGCCGGGCCTACGAGCAGTACTTC	NA	TRBV11-2	TRBJ2-7	NA
CASGLNGNSYEQYF	TGTGCTAGTGGTTTGAACGGGAACTCCTACGAGCAGTACTTC	NA	TRBV12-5	TRBJ2-7	few
CASSKVSLIDRGTPEQYF	TGTGCCAGCAGCAAAGTATCACTCATCGACAGGGGGACTCCCGAGCAGTACTTC	NA	TRBV21-1	TRBJ2-7	NA
CASKGQGSYEQYF	TGTGCCAGCAAGGGACAGGGTAGTTACGAGCAGTACTTC	TRBD1	TRBV25-1	TRBJ2-7	NA
CASSLVVAVGPGANVLTF	TGTGCCAGCAGCTTAGTCGTTGCCGTTGGACCTGGGGCCAACGTCCTGACTTTC	NA	TRBV7-8	TRBJ2-6	NA
CASSEERSGNTIYF	TGTGCCAGCAGTGAGGAAAGATCTGGAAACACCATATATTTT	NA	TRBV25-1	TRBJ1-3	NA
CASSETGGSYNEQFF	TGTGCCAGCAGTGAAACGGGGGGCTCCTACAATGAGCAGTTCTTC	TRBD2	TRBV6-1	TRBJ2-1	NA
CASSQAPGLAGPSSYEQYF	TGTGCCAGCAGCCAAGCACCGGGACTAGCGGGGCCGAGCTCCTACGAGCAGTACTTC	TRBD2	TRBV14	TRBJ2-7	once
CASSQLAGGVLASQETQYF	TGCGCCAGCAGCCAACTAGCGGGAGGGGTATTAGCGTCCCAAGAGACCCAGTACTTC	TRBD2	TRBV4-1	TRBJ2-5	NA
CASSLDPGGGTDTQYF	TGCGCCAGCAGCTTGGACCCAGGGGGCGGCACAGATACGCAGTATTTT	TRBD1	TRBV5-1	TRBJ2-3	NA
CATSRDPLAGDEQYF	TGTGCCACCAGCAGAGATCCACTAGCGGGAGACGAGCAGTACTTC	TRBD2	TRBV15	TRBJ2-7	NA
CASSLGGWLGVYEQFF	TGTGCCAGCAGCTTGGGGGGTTGGCTAGGCGTTTACGAGCAGTTCTTC	NA	TRBV5-4	TRBJ2-1	few
CAISERGGGYEQYF	TGTGCCATCAGTGAGAGGGGGGGCGGCTACGAGCAGTACTTC	NA	TRBV10-3	TRBJ2-7	NA
CASSFSRGTTDTQYF	TGTGCCAGCAGCTTCTCGCGGGGGACCACAGATACGCAGTATTTT	TRBD2	TRBV11-3	TRBJ2-3	NA
CASSLVQGNEQFF	TGCGCCAGCAGCTTGGTACAGGGCAATGAGCAGTTCTTC	NA	TRBV5-1	TRBJ2-1	few
CARRKYPNTTDTQYF	TGTGCCAGAAGAAAGTATCCCAATACCACAGATACGCAGTATTTT	NA	TRBV21-1	TRBJ2-3	NA
CASSNTIAGVDEQYF	TGCGCCAGCAGCAATACGATAGCGGGAGTCGACGAGCAGTACTTC	TRBD2	TRBV5-1	TRBJ2-7	once
CASSLPGPYEQYF	TGTGCCAGCAGCCTCCCGGGACCTTACGAGCAGTACTTC	NA	TRBV5-4	TRBJ2-7	NA
CAIRVAGGPGNEQFF	TGTGCCATCAGGGTAGCGGGAGGGCCTGGGAATGAGCAGTTCTTC	TRBD2	TRBV10-3	TRBJ2-1	NA
CASSLAGLAGTAFREQYF	TGTGCCAGCAGCTTAGCGGGACTAGCGGGGACCGCTTTCCGCGAGCAGTACTTC	TRBD2	TRBV7-8	TRBJ2-7	once
CASSLPGSNQPQHF	TGTGCCAGCAGTTTACCAGGGAGCAATCAGCCCCAGCATTTT	NA	TRBV28	TRBJ1-5	few
CASSLAGTNTGELFF	TGTGCCAGCAGCTTAGCCGGGACCAACACCGGGGAGCTGTTTTTT	NA	TRBV7-9	TRBJ2-2	NA
CASGLVLAGVPDTQYF	TGTGCTAGTGGTTTGGTTCTCGCGGGAGTCCCAGATACGCAGTATTTT	TRBD2	TRBV12-5	TRBJ2-3	NA
CASMVRAGTGELFF	TGTGCCAGCATGGTCAGGGCGGGCACCGGGGAGCTGTTTTTT	NA	TRBV27	TRBJ2-2	NA
CATSRDFGTDGYTF	TGTGCCACCAGCAGAGATTTCGGGACAGACGGCTACACCTTC	TRBD1	TRBV15	TRBJ1-2	NA
CASSILAWGQEPQHF	TGTGCCAGCAGCATCCTAGCGTGGGGGCAGGAGCCCCAGCATTTT	NA	TRBV7-2	TRBJ1-5	few
CASSLVAGPGYEQYF	TGTGCCAGCAGCTTAGTGGCGGGACCAGGGTACGAGCAGTACTTC	NA	TRBV11-3	TRBJ2-7	NA
CASSLPRRLAVYNEQFF	TGTGCCAGCAGCCTCCCTCGTCGGCTAGCGGTTTACAATGAGCAGTTCTTC	TRBD2	TRBV7-9	TRBJ2-1	NA
CASAQGGNTEAFF	TGTGCCAGCGCGCAGGGTGGGAACACTGAAGCTTTCTTT	NA	TRBV6-1	TRBJ1-1	NA
CASTTGVGTGELFF	TGCGCCAGCACCACGGGAGTTGGCACCGGGGAGCTGTTTTTT	NA	TRBV5-1	TRBJ2-2	NA
CASSLSTFGTDTQYF	TGTGCCAGCAGCTTATCCACTTTCGGCACAGATACGCAGTATTTT	NA	TRBV7-2	TRBJ2-3	once
CASSAGQGSYNEQFF	TGTGCCAGCAGCGCGGGACAGGGTTCCTACAATGAGCAGTTCTTC	TRBD1	TRBV9	TRBJ2-1	NA
CASSQTGTVYTEAFF	TGTGCCAGCAGCCAAACCGGGACAGTTTACACTGAAGCTTTCTTT	TRBD1	TRBV4-2	TRBJ1-1	NA
CASSLVPELTEAFF	TGTGCCAGCAGCTTAGTACCTGAACTGACTGAAGCTTTCTTT	NA	TRBV7-9	TRBJ1-1	NA
CASSRLPREDTQYF	TGTGCCAGTAGTAGATTACCCCGGGAGGATACGCAGTATTTT	NA	TRBV19	TRBJ2-3	NA
CASSERGAGETQYF	TGTGCCAGCAGTGAGAGGGGGGCGGGGGAGACCCAGTACTTC	NA	TRBV6-1	TRBJ2-5	NA
CASERENTEAFF	TGTGCCAGCGAACGGGAGAACACTGAAGCTTTCTTT	NA	TRBV7-3	TRBJ1-1	NA
CASRLINYGYTF	TGTGCCAGCCGACTGATTAACTATGGCTACACCTTC	NA	TRBV28	TRBJ1-2	NA
CASRNGLAGGRGANVLTF	TGTGCCAGCAGGAACGGACTAGCGGGAGGGCGTGGGGCCAACGTCCTGACTTTC	TRBD2	TRBV7-6	TRBJ2-6	NA
CASSIPGQLPEQYF	TGTGCCAGCAGCATTCCGGGACAGCTCCCCGAGCAGTACTTC	TRBD1	TRBV5-6	TRBJ2-7	NA
CASSNNPGGNNEQFF	TGTGCCAGCAGTAATAACCCAGGGGGTAACAATGAGCAGTTCTTC	TRBD1	TRBV7-2	TRBJ2-1	NA